This T cell receptor (beta chain) was identified in a study of identical twins (dated by TCRdb to the mid-2010s). A note on the overall study: The study deep-sequenced TCR alpha and beta repertoires from monozygotic twins, unrelated adults of various ages and cord blood to test whether fetal clonotypes persist. To rule out contamination, replicate twin experiments were performed at different times with different library preparation protocols.

The method behind the library was 5' RACE. Sequencing was carried out with an Illumina HiSeq 2000. Template switching introduced a universal primer binding site; the final cDNA contained a unique molecular identifier, enabling accurate counting of TCR cDNA molecules. Specific primers in the conserved constant-segment region were used to synthesize first-strand cDNA for TCR alpha and beta chains. Each cDNA library was double barcoded, with a SMART-Mk sample barcode plus Illumina barcodes, to control for contamination. TruSeq adapter sequences and Illumina sample barcodes were added in two successive PCR steps. Sequencing of the TCR alpha and beta cDNA libraries was done on the Illumina HiSeq platform using custom primers. In the authors' own workflow: Unique molecular identifiers were extracted from raw reads with MiGEC, and CDR3 positions were determined with MiXCR. For each individual, recombination models were inferred using an EM algorithm with the repgenHMM and IGoR tools. The tcR package in R was used for shared clonotype analysis, with sharing normalized by the product of cloneset sizes. Out-of-frame nonproductive sequences were analyzed to study raw recombination free of thymic and clonal selection effects. TCRdb handled the public reads itself, with Q25 trimming in fastp and clone calling in MiXCR, and kept productive beta chains. Rows matching on CDR3 protein sequence are summarized as one entry with the most common DNA and genes. TCRdb assigned the V and J calls; the authors' analysis was not used. This sample gives under 300,000 distinct CDR3 sequences in total; 10% to 15% of them show up just once. Jointly, the top ten make up under 4.5% of the sample.

Trimming leaves V shorter by 4 bases and J shorter by 1 base, with the junction holding 10 bases beyond the gene matches. Including the terminal cysteine and phenylalanine, the CDR3 comprises 16 residues. CDR3 DNA only is kept here, 48 bases in frame from base 1. CDR1 MGHRA and CDR2 YSYEKL are derived from the germline V gene. All donors were healthy Caucasians. The twin cohort consisted of three pairs of female monozygotic twins, all aged about 18 to 30 years. Using Miltenyi CD45RO+ enrichment and human naive T-cell isolation kits, memory (CD45RO+) and naive T cells were isolated from PBMC. Concerning this clonotype: Which antigen it targets is not known. Base qualities are not provided; no much larger clone lies one nucleotide away.

Broad study findings and their caveats: In monozygotic twins, out-of-frame TCR alpha sharing was systematically underestimated by recombination models, although the models agreed with sharing between unrelated individuals. Conclusions relied on cross-sectional statistical analysis, since the same donors could not be followed over many years. In beta out-of-frame sequences, excess twin sharing was weaker, because having fewer shared sequences lowered the signal-to-noise ratio. Abundant cord blood beta clonotypes carried fewer insertions; young adult naive repertoires showed a weaker similar trend, while memory repertoires showed none. Invariant T cells such as MAIT and iNKT could partly confound zero-insertion analyses, though diverse VJ usage argued against this for most clonotypes. Compared with coincidental sharing between unrelated individuals, out-of-frame TCR alpha sequences shared between twins had an excess of sequences with low generation probability.

These data were also filed under a second study, of yellow fever vaccine responses in identical twins. Per the second study: According to the authors, the vaccine-induced T cell response in identical twins seemed to be partly convergent and partly specific to each individual. The study precisely tracked vaccine-responding T cell clones in identical twins.

Sequenced material: memory (CD45RO+) T cells sorted from blood. According to the study, the label for this sample's cell subset or site signals: CD45RO+ enriched T cells. The V and J segments used are TRBV4-1 and TRBJ2-7, with TRBD2 matching 7 junction bases. This clonotype was sampled from a woman in her late teens or twenties in good health. The CDR3 has the sequence CASSRGSSGVSYEQYF. The DNA sequence is as follows: TGCGCCAGCAGCCGTGGTTCTAGCGGAGTTTCCTACGAGCAGTACTTC.